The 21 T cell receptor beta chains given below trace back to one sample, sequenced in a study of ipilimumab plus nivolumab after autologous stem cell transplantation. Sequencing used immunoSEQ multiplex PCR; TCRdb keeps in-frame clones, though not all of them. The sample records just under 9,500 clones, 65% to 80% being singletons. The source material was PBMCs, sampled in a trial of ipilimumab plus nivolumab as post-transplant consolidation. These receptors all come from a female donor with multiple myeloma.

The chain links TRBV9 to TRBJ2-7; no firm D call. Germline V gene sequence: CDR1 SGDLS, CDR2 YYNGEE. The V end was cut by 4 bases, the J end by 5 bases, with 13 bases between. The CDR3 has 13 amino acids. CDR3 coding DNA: TGTGCCAGCAGCTTGGCCTCGGAAAACGAGCAGTACTTC. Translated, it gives CASSLASENEQYF.

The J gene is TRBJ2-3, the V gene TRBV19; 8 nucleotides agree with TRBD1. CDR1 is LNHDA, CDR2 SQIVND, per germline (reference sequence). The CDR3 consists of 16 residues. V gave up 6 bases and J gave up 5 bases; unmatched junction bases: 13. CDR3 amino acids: CASSRRDRIIKDTQYF. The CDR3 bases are TGTGCCAGTAGCAGGAGGGACAGGATAATTAAAGATACGCAGTATTTT.

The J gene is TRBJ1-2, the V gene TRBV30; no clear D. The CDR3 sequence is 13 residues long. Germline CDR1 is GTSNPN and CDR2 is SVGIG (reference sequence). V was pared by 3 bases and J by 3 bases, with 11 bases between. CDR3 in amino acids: CAWRGDIHYGYTF. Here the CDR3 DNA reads TGTGCCTGGAGGGGTGACATACACTATGGCTACACCTTC.

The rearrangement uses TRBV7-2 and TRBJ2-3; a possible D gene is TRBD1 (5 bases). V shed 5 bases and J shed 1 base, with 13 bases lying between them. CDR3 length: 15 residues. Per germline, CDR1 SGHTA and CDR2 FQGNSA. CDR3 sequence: CASSQQAQGTDTQYF. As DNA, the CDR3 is TGTGCCAGCAGCCAACAGGCCCAGGGCACAGATACGCAGTATTTT.

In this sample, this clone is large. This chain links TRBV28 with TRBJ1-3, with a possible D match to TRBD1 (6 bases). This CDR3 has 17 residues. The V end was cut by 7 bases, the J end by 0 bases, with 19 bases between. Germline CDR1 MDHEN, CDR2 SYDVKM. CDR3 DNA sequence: TGTGCCAGCACCCCCCGGACAGACCATGTCTCTGGAAACACCATATATTTT. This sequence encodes CASTPRTDHVSGNTIYF.

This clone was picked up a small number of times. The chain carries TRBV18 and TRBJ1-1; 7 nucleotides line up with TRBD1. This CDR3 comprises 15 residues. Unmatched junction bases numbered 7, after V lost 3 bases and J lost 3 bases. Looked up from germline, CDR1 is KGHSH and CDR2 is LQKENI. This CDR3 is CASSPGQVGDTEAFF. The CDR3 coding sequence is TGTGCCAGCTCACCTGGACAGGTGGGGGACACTGAAGCTTTCTTT. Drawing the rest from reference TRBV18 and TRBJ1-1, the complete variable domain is NAGVMQNPRHLVRRRGQEARLRCSPMKGHSHVYWYRQLPEEGLKFMVYLQKENIIDESGMPKERFSAEFPKEGPSILRIQQVVRGDSAAYFCASSPGQVGDTEAFFGQGTRLTVV.

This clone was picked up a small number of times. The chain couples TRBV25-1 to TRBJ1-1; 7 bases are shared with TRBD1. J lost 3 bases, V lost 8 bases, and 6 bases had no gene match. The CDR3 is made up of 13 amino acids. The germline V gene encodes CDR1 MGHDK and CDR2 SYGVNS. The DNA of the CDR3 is TGTGCCAGCGGGGACAGTTACTACACTGAAGCTTTCTTT. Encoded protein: CASGDSYYTEAFF.

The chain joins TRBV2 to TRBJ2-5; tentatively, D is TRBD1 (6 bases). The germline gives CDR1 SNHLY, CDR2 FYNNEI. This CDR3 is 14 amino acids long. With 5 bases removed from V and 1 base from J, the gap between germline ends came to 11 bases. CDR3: CASSSGTLQETQYF. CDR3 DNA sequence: TGTGCCAGCAGTTCCGGGACACTCCAAGAGACCCAGTACTTC.

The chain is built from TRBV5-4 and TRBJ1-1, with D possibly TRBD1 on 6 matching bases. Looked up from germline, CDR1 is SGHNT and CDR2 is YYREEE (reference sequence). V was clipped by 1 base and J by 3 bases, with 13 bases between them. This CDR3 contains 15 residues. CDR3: CASSLKKGGDTEAFF. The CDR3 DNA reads TGTGCCAGCAGCTTGAAGAAGGGGGGGGACACTGAAGCTTTCTTT.

The CDR3 sequence: CASSIFPEKLNYGYTF. CDR3 bases: TGTGCCAGTAGTATCTTCCCGGAAAAACTAAACTATGGCTACACCTTC. The rearrangement links TRBV19 to TRBJ1-2, with D unclear. This CDR3 has 16 residues. CDR1 and CDR2 from the germline V gene are LNHDA and SQIVND (reference sequence). The V end lost 3 bases, the J end lost 2 bases, and 16 bases lay between the germline ends. Together with reference TRBV19 and TRBJ1-2, the CDR3 gives the full variable domain: DGGITQSPKYLFRKEGQNVTLSCEQNLNHDAMYWYRQDPGQGLRLIYYSQIVNDFQKGDIAEGYSVSREKKESFPLTVTSAQKNPTAFYLCASSIFPEKLNYGYTFGSGTRLTVV.

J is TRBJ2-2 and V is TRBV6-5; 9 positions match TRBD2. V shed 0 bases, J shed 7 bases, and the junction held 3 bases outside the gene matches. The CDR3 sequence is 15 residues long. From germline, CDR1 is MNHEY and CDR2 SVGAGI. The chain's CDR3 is CASSYSGTSSGELFF. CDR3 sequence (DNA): TGTGCCAGCAGTTACTCGGGGACTAGCAGCGGGGAGCTGTTTTTT.

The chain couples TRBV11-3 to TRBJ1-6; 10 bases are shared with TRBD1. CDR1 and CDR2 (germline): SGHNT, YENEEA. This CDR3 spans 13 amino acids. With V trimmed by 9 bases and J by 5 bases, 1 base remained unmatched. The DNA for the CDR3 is TGTGCCAGGGACAGGGGGGATAATTCACCCCTCCACTTT. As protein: CARDRGDNSPLHF.

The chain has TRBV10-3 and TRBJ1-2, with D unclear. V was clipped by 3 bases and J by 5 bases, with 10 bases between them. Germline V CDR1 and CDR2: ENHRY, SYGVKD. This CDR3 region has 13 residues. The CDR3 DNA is TGTGCCATCAGTGACCCGGCGTTATATGGCTACACCTTC. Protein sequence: CAISDPALYGYTF.

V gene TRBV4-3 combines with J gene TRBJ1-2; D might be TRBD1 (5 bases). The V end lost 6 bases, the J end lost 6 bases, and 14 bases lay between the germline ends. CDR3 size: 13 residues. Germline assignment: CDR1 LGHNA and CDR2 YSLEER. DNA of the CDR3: TGCGCCAGCAGTTTTGCCCGGGACGATGGCTACACCTTC. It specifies CASSFARDDGYTF.

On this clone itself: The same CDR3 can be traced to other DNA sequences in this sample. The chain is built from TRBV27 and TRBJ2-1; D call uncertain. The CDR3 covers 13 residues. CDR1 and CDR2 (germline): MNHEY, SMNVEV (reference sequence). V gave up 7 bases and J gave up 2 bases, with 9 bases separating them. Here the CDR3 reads CASKGPPYNEQFF. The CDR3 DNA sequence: TGTGCCAGCAAGGGTCCCCCCTACAATGAGCAGTTCTTC.

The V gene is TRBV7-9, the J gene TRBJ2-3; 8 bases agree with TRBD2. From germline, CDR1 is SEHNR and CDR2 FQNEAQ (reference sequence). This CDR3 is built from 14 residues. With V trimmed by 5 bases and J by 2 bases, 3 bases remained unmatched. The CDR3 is CASSAGLATDTQYF. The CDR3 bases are TGTGCCAGCAGCGCCGGACTAGCCACAGATACGCAGTATTTT.

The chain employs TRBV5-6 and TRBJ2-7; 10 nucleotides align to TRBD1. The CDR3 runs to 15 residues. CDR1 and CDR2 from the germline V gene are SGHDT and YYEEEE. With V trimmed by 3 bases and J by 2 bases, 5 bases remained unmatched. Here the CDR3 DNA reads TGTGCCAGCAGCTGGGCCGGGACAGGGGCCTACGAGCAGTACTTC. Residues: CASSWAGTGAYEQYF.

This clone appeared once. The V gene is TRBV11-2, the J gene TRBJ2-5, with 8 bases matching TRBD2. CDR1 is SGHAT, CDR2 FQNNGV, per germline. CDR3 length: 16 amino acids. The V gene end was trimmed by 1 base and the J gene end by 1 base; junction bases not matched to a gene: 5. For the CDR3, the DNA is TGTGCCAGCAGCTTAGGGTTAGCGGGGTTCCAAGAGACCCAGTACTTC. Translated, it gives CASSLGLAGFQETQYF.

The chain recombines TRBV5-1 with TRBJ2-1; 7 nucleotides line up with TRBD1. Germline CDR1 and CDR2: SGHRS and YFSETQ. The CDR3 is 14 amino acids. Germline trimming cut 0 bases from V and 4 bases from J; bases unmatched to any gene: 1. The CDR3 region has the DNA TGCGCCAGCAGCTTGGGGGACAGTTACAATGAGCAGTTCTTC. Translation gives CASSLGDSYNEQFF.

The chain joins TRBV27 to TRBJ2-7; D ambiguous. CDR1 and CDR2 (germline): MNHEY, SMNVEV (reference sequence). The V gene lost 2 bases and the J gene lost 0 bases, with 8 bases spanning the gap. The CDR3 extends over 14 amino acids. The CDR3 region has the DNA TGTGCCAGCAGTTTAGGGTCCCTCTCCTACGAGCAGTACTTC. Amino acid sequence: CASSLGSLSYEQYF.

The CDR3 sequence is CASGGGTKLYEQYF. CDR3 nucleotides: TGTGCCAGCGGGGGGGGGACCAAACTCTACGAGCAGTACTTC. The chain employs TRBV28 and TRBJ2-7; 7 bases are shared with TRBD2. V shed 8 bases and J 3 bases; nucleotides not matched to a gene: 10. Germline assignment: CDR1 MDHEN and CDR2 SYDVKM. The CDR3 is made up of 14 amino acids.